This T cell receptor beta chain originates from a study of blood T cell repertoires in COVID-19. This clone was detected only once. Clones were sequenced by immunoSEQ multiplex PCR, and TCRdb holds only the in-frame ones, with some missing. The sample lists around 77,000 clones, roughly 80% occurring once. The TCR originated in a man aged 25 to 40 with COVID-19, enrolled during active disease. Sequencing input: peripheral blood.

The CDR3 sequence: CAISERQGTGEKLFF. The CDR3 DNA reads TGTGCCATCAGTGAAAGACAGGGTACTGGTGAAAAACTGTTTTTT. The rearrangement links TRBV10-3 to TRBJ1-4; 7 nucleotides agree with TRBD1. There are 15 residues in the CDR3. V lost 3 bases, J lost 7 bases, and 8 bases stayed unmatched. Germline values: CDR1 ENHRY, CDR2 SYGVKD.